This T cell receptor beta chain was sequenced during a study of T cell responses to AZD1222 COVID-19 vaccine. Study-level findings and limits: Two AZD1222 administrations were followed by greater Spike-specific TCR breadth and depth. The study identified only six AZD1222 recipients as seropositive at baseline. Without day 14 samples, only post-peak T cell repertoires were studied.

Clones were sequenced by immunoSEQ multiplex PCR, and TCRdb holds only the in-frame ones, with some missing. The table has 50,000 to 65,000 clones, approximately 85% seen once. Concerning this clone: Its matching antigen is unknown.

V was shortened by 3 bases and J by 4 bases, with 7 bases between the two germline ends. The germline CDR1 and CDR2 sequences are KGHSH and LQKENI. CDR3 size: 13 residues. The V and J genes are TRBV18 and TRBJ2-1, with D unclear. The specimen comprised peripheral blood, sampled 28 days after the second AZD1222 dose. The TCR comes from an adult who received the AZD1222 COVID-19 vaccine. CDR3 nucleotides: TGTGCCAGCTCACCGGGCCCTTACAATGAGCAGTTCTTC. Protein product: CASSPGPYNEQFF. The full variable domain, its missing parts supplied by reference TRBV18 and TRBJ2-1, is NAGVMQNPRHLVRRRGQEARLRCSPMKGHSHVYWYRQLPEEGLKFMVYLQKENIIDESGMPKERFSAEFPKEGPSILRIQQVVRGDSAAYFCASSPGPYNEQFFGPGTRLTVL.